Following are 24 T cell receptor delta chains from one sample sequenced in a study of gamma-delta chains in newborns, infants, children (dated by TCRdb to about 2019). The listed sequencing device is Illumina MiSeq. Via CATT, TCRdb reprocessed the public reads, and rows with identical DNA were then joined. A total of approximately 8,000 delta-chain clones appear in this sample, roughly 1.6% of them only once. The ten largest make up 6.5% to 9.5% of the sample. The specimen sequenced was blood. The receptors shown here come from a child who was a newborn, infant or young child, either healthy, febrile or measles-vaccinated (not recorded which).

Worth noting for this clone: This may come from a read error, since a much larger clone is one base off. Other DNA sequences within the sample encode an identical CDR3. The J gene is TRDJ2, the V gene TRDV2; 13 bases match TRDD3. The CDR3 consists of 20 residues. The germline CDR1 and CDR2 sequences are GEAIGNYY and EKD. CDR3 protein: CACDTRTGGYAGGLTAQLFF. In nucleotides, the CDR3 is TGTGCCTGTGACACTCGTACTGGGGGATACGCGGGGGGGTTGACAGCACAACTCTTCTTC.

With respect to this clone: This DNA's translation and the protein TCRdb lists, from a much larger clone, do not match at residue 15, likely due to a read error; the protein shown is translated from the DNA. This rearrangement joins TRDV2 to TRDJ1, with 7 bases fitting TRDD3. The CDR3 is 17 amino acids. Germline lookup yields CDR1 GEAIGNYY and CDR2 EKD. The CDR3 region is CACDKRWGRVYTDKPIF. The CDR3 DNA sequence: TGTGCCTGTGACAAGCGGTGGGGGAGGGTGTACACCGATAAACCCATCTTT.

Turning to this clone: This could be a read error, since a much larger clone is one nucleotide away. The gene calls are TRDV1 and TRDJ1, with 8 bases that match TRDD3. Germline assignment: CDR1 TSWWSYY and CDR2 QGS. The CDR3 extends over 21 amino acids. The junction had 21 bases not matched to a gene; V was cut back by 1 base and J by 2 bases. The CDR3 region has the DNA TGTGCTCTTGGGGAACAGACCCTAAGGACTGCCAAGTACTGGGGGACCGATAAACTCATCTTT. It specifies CALGEQTLRTAKYWGTDKLIF.

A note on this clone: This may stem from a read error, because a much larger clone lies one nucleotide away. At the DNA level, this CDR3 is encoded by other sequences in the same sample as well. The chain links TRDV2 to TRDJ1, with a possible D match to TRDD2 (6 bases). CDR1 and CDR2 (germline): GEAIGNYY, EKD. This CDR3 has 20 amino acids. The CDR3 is CACDTQFLGTYWWYTDKLIF. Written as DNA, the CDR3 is TGTGCCTGTGACACGCAATTCCTAGGGACCTACTGGTGGTACACAGATAAACTCATCTTT.

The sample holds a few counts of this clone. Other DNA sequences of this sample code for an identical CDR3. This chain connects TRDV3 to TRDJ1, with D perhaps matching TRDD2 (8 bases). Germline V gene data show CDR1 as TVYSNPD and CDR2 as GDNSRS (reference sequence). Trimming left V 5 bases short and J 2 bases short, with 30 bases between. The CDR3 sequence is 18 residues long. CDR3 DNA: TGTGCCGCCCACTTCCTACCCGGGGGATCGGCGATGACCGATAAACTCATCTTT. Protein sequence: CAAHFLPGGSAMTDKLIF.

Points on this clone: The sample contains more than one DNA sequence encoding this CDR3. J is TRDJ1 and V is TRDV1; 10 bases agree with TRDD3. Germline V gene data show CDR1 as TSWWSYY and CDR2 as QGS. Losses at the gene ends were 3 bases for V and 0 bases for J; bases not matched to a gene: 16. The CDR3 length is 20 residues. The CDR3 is CALGELLTGGGYEYTDKLIF. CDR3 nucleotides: TGTGCTCTTGGGGAGCTACTGACTGGGGGGGGATACGAGTACACCGATAAACTCATCTTT.

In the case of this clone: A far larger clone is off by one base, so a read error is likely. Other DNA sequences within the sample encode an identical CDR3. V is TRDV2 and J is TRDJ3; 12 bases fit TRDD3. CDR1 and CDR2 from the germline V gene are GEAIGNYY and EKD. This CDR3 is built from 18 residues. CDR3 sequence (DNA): TGTGCCTGTGACACCGTACTGGGGGATACCTGGGATACCCGACAGATGTTTTTC. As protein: CACDTVLGDTWDTRQMFF.

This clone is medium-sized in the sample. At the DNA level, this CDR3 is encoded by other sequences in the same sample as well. The CDR3 bases are TGTGCTCTTGGGGCAAGTTCCTACTGGGGGACCCGTTCCGGTAAACTCATCTTT. Translated: CALGASSYWGTRSGKLIF. The rearrangement links TRDV1 to TRDJ1; TRDD3 aligns across 9 bases. The CDR3 spans 18 residues. Germline CDR1 TSWWSYY, CDR2 QGS. Losses at the gene ends were 4 bases for V and 7 bases for J; bases not matched to a gene: 19.

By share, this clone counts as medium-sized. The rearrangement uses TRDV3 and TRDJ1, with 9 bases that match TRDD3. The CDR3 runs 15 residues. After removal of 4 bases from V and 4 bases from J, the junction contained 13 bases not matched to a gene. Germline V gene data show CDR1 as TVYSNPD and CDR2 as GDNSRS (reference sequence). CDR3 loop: CAWLRPGGFHDKLIF. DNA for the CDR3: TGTGCCTGGCTACGACCTGGGGGATTCCACGATAAACTCATCTTT.

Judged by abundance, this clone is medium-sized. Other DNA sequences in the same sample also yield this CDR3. The CDR3, as DNA: TGTGCTCTTGGGGAAAGACCTGTCACTGGGGGATACTTGTACACCGATAAACTCATCTTT. This encodes CALGERPVTGGYLYTDKLIF. The V gene is TRDV1, the J gene TRDJ1; 12 nucleotides match TRDD3. The germline CDR1 and CDR2 sequences are TSWWSYY and QGS. The CDR3 is 20 residues long. V gave up 2 bases and J gave up 0 bases; unmatched junction bases: 13.

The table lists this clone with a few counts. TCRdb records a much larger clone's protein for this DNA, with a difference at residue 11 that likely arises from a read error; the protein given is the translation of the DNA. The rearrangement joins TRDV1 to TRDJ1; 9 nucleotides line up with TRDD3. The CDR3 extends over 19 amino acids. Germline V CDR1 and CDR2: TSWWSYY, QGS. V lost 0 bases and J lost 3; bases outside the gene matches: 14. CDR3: CALGELQLPHRGIPDKLIF. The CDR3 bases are TGTGCTCTTGGGGAACTACAGCTACCTCACCGGGGGATACCCGATAAACTCATCTTT.

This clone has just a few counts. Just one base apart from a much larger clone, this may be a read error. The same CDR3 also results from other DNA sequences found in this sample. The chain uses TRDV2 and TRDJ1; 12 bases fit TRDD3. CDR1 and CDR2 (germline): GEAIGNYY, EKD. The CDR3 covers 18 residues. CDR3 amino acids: CACDASTGGYYYTDKLIF. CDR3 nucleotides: TGCGCCTGTGACGCCTCAACTGGGGGATACTACTACACCGATAAACTCATCTTT.

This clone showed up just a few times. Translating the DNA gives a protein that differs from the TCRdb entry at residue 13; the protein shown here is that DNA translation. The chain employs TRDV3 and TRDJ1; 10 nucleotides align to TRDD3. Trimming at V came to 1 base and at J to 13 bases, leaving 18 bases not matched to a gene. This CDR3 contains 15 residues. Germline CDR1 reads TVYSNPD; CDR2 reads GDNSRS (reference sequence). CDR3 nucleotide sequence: TGTGCCTTTACCAGAGACGTACTGGGGGATGGGGAACCCATCTTT. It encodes CAFTRDVLGDGEPIF.

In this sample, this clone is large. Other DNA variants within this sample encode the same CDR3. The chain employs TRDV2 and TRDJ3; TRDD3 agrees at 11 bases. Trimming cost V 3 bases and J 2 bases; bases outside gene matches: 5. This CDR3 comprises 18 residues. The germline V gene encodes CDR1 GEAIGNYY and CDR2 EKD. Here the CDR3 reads CACDRVLGDTWDTRQMFF. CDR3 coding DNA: TGTGCCTGTGACCGGGTACTGGGGGATACCTGGGACACCCGACAGATGTTTTTC.

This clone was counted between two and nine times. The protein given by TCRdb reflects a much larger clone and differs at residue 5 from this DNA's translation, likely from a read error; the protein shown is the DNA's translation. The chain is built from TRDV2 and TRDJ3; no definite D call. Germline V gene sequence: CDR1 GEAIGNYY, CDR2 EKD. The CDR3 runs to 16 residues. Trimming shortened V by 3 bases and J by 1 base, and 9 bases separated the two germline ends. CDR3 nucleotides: TGTGCCTGTGACGCCCCGGGGTCCTGGGACACCCGACAGATGTTTTTC. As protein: CACDAPGSWDTRQMFF.

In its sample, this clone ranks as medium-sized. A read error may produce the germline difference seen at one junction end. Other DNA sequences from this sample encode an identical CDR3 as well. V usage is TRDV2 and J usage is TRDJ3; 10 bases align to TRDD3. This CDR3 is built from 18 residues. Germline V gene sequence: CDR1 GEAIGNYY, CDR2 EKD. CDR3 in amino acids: CARDHTGGSSWDTRQMFF. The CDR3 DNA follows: TGTGCCCGTGACCACACTGGGGGATCCTCCTGGGACACCCGACAGATGTTTTTC.

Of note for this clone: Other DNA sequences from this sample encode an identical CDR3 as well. The CDR3 loop is CACDSLLGDTWDTRQMFF. The CDR3 DNA reads as TGTGCCTGCGACTCCTTACTGGGGGATACGTGGGACACCCGACAGATGTTTTTC. This chain connects TRDV2 to TRDJ3; 13 nucleotides match TRDD3. CDR3 length: 18 residues. Germline CDR1 and CDR2: GEAIGNYY and EKD. V lost 7 bases and J lost 4; bases outside the gene matches: 9.

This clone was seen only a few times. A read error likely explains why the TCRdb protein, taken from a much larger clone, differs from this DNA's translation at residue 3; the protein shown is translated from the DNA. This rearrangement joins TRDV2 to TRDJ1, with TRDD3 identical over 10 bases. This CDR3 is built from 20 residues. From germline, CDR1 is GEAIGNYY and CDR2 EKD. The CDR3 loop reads CARDKGFLLGDTGYTDKLIF. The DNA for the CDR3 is TGTGCCCGTGACAAGGGTTTCCTGTTGGGGGATACTGGGTACACCGATAAACTCATCTTT.

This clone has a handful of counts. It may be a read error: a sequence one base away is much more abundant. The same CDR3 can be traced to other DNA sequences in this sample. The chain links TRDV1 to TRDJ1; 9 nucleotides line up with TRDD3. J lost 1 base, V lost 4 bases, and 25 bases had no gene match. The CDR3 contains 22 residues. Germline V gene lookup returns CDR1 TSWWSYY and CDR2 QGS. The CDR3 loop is CALGARPTQTRGDTAVTDKLIF. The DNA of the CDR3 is TGTGCTCTTGGGGCTAGGCCCACCCAGACACGGGGGGATACTGCCGTCACCGATAAACTCATCTTT.

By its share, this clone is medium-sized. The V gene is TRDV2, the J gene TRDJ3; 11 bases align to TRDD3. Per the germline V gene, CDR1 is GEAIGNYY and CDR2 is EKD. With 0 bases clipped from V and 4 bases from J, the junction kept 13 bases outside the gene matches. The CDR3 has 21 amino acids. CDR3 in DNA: TGTGCCTGTGACACCTGGAGTTACTGGGGGATATCGGAGTGGGACACCCGACAGATGTTTTTC. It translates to CACDTWSYWGISEWDTRQMFF.

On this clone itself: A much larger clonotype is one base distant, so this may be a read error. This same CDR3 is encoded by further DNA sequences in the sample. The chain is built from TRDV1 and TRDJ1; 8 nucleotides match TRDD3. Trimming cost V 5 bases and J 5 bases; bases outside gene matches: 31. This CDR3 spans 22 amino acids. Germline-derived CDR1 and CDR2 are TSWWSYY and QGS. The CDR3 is CALGLPYPTKSGRSGGPDKLIF. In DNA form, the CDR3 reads TGTGCTCTTGGGTTGCCCTACCCAACCAAGTCCGGTAGGTCTGGGGGACCGGATAAACTCATCTTT.

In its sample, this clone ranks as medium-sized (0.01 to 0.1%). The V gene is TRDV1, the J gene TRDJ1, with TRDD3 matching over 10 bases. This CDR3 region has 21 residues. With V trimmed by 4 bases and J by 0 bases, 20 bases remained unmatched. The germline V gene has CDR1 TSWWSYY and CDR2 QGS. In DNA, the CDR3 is TGTGCTCTTGGGGCCGCCTCCTACAGAGTACTGGGGGATCTGCACACCGATAAACTCATCTTT. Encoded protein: CALGAASYRVLGDLHTDKLIF.

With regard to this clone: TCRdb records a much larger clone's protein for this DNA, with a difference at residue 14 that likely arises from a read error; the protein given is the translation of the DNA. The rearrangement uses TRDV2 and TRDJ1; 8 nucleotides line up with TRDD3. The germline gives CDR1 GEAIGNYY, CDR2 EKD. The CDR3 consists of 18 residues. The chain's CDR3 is CACDTIVSGGITTYKLIF. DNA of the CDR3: TGTGCCTGTGACACGATCGTCTCTGGGGGAATAACCACCTATAAACTCATCTTT.

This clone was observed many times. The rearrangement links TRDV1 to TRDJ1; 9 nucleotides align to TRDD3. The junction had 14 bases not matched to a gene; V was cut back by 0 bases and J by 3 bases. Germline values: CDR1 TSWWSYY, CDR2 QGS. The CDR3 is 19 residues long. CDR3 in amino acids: CALGELKDRGYGYPDKLIF. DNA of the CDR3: TGTGCTCTTGGGGAACTAAAGGATCGGGGATACGGGTACCCCGATAAACTCATCTTT.